This T cell receptor (beta chain) was found in a study of vaccination and CD4 T cells after COVID-19. Overall study: Nasal swab PCR had detected SARS-CoV-2 in convalescent patients, nine mild and one severe.

Treatment given: roughly ten-day PBMC culture with coronavirus spike peptide pools or control peptides (ViraFEST assay). On this clonotype: The antigen remains unidentified.

Cultured CD4+ T-cell DNA underwent Oncomine TCR Beta short-read sequencing. From the PCR reads, TCRdb called clonotypes with MiXCR, one entry per CDR3 protein. This sample has approximately 12,000 distinct CDR3 sequences, with roughly 50% found just once. This CDR3 spans 16 amino acids. V lost 2 bases to trimming and J lost 6 bases, with 14 bases between them. The V gene's germline CDR1 is ENHRY and CDR2 SYGVKD. The clonotype originates from a human donor who had recovered from COVID-19. The gene calls are TRBV10-3 and TRBJ1-6; a weak D match, TRBD1 (6 bases). The sequenced material came from CD4+ T cells from blood, cultured in vitro. In nucleotides, the CDR3 is TGTGCCATCAGTGAGGGGACACCTCGAGTTAATTCACCCCTCCACTTT. This encodes CAISEGTPRVNSPLHF.